Listed below are T cell receptor beta chains from one sample, sequenced in a study of neoadjuvant anti-PD-1 for oral cavity cancer. The table came from immunoSEQ multiplex PCR; TCRdb's copy has only in-frame clones and leaves some out. The data show about 8,200 clones, around three quarters seen once. The source was PBMCs, collected after nivolumab (anti-PD-1) treatment. The receptors come from a person aged 35-79 years with oral cavity squamous cell carcinoma. The CDR3 runs from the conserved cysteine through the conserved F or W. Clone size, where shown, is once, few, many, or a class for clones that have expanded.

V gene	J gene	CDR3 length	clone size	CDR3 protein
TRBV4-3	TRBJ2-1	15	-	CASSRSFGGANEQFF
TRBV7-9	TRBJ2-5	15	once	CASSLRQGVQETQYF
TRBV14	TRBJ2-3	15	-	CASSQEMRRADTQYF
TRBV28	TRBJ2-7	14	-	CASSLGGGGYVQYF
TRBV5-1	TRBJ1-1	13	-	CASSLGTGPEAFF
TRBV5-6	TRBJ1-6	13	-	CASSNSENSPLHF
TRBV6-1	TRBJ1-5	14	-	CASSDGGYNQPQHF
TRBV5-6	TRBJ1-2	13	-	CASSPAGPDGYTF
TRBV29-1	TRBJ2-2	13	-	CSVRRQGAGELFF
TRBV29-1	TRBJ1-1	12	-	CSVEIRLDEAFF
TRBV4-1	TRBJ2-3	14	once	CASSQSPVTDTQYF
TRBV2	TRBJ1-1	14	-	CASSQGARNTEAFF
TRBV19	TRBJ1-4	15	-	CASSIGAANNEKLFF
TRBV14	TRBJ1-6	14	few	CASSQGRENSPLHF
TRBV28	TRBJ1-4	12	-	CASSSSREKLFF
TRBV10-2	TRBJ1-1	15	-	CASSEPGQGGAEAFF
TRBV7-9	TRBJ1-5	15	-	CASSLGQGGSEPQHF
TRBV5-1	TRBJ2-4	12	-	CASSLDRFSWYF
TRBV7-2	TRBJ1-2	13	-	CASSPLGVNGYTF